This T cell receptor (beta chain) was sequenced for a study of cytomegalovirus exposure and HLA in healthy donors. Study-level information: HLA-typed donors were the source of approximately 80 million unique TCRs, which an early data release held.

Study-level findings and limits: Specific recognition of CMV antigens was confirmed in vitro for a few chains (all CMV-associated).

There are 14 residues in the CDR3. Germline-derived CDR1 and CDR2 are LNHNV and YYDKDF (reference sequence). V was shortened by 1 base and J by 4 bases, with 10 bases between the two germline ends. About this clone itself: Antigen: not known.

PCR used 60 Vbeta primers and 13 Jbeta primers. The repertoire was sequenced with immunoSEQ multiplex PCR; TCRdb's copy has only in-frame clones and lacks some. The data show roughly 150,000 clones, 82% seen once. Sequenced sample: PBMCs. The clonotype originates from a girl aged 10 to 17 in good health and CMV-seropositive. The gene calls are TRBV15 and TRBJ1-2, with D possibly matching TRBD1 (6 bases). The CDR3 nucleotides are TGTGCCACCAGCAGAGGTCCGGACAGCTATGGCTACACCTTC. Protein product: CATSRGPDSYGYTF.